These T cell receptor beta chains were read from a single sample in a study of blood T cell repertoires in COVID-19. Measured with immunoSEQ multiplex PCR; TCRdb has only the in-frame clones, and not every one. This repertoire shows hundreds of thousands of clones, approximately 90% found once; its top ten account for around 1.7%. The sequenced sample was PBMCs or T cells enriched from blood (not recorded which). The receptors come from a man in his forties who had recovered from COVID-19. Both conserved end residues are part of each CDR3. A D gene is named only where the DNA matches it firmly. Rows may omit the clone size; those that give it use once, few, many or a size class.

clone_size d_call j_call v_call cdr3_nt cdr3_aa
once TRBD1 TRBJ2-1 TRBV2 TGTGCCAGCAGTGAACCAGGGGGCTATTACAATGAGCAGTTCTTC CASSEPGGYYNEQFF
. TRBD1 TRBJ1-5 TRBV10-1 TGCGCCAGCAGAGCAGGGGGGTGTAAGTATAGCAATCAGCCCCAGCATTTT CASRAGGCKYSNQPQHF
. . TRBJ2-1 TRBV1 TGCACCAGCAGCCCCAGGGGGGAGTCCTACAATGAGCAGTTCTTC CTSSPRGESYNEQFF
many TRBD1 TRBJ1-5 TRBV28 TGTGCCATCCAGACAGGGGAGCGTCAGCCCCAGCATTTT CAIQTGERQPQHF
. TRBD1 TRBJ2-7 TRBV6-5 TGTGCCAGCAGTTCGACAGGGTCCGGCGAGCAGTACTTC CASSSTGSGEQYF
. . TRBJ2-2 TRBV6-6 TGTGCCAGCAGCCCCGTCCTCGCGAACACCGGGGAGCTGTTTTTT CASSPVLANTGELFF
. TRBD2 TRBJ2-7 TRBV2 TGTGCCAGCCGCGGACTAGTTGGCGAGCAGTACTTC CASRGLVGEQYF
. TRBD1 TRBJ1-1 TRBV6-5 TGTGCCAGCAGTTCCCAGGGACAGAAGAACACTGAAGCTTTCTTT CASSSQGQKNTEAFF
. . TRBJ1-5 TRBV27 TGTGCCAGCAGTTTATTCGCCCAGGGGCGACATCAGCCCCAGCATTTT CASSLFAQGRHQPQHF
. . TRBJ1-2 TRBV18 TGTGCCAGCTCACCACCGACAGAAGCTAACTATGGCTACACCTTC CASSPPTEANYGYTF
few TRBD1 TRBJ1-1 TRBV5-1 TGCGCCAGCAGCTTTCAGGGGGACACTGAAGCTTTCTTT CASSFQGDTEAFF
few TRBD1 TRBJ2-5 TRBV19 TGTGCCAGTAGTCGCCGGGACAGAAACCAAGAGACCCAGTACTTC CASSRRDRNQETQYF
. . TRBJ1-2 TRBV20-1 TGCAGTGCTAGTAGCACCGCTAACTATGGCTACACCTTC CSASSTANYGYTF
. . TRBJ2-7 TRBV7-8 TGTGCCAGCAGCCGGAGACAGGTGGACGAGCAGTACTTC CASSRRQVDEQYF
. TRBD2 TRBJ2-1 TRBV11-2 TGTGCCAGCAGCTTAGGAATAACGAGCGGGGCAGACTACAATGAGCAGTTCTTC CASSLGITSGADYNEQFF
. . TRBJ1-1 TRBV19 TGTGCCAGTAGTATGGGGCTACTCGTCCCTGAAGCTTTCTTT CASSMGLLVPEAFF
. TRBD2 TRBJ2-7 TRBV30 TGTGCCTGGGACAGGGTAGCGGGAGTAGAGCAGTACTTC CAWDRVAGVEQYF
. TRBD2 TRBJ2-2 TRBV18 TGTGCCAGCTCACCAGTAACGCTAGCGGGAGACACCGGGGAGCTGTTTTTT CASSPVTLAGDTGELFF
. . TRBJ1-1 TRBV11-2 TGTGCCAGCAGCTTGGCTCTGGGGGCGCGGACTGAAGCTTTCTTT CASSLALGARTEAFF
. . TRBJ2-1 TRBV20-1 TGCAGTGCTAGAATAAATGAGCAGTTCTTC CSARINEQFF
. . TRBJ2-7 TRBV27 TGTGCCAGCAGTTTATCTATACGGGTCTACGAGCAGTACTTC CASSLSIRVYEQYF
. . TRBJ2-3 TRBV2 TGTGCCAGCACGACAGGAACAGATACGCAGTATTTT CASTTGTDTQYF
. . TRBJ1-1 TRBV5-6 TGTGCCAGCAGCTCATCGAGGTCGGGAAACGCTGAAGCTTTCTTT CASSSSRSGNAEAFF
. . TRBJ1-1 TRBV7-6 TGTGCCAGCAGCTTATCGAGGATGAACACTGAAGCTTTCTTT CASSLSRMNTEAFF